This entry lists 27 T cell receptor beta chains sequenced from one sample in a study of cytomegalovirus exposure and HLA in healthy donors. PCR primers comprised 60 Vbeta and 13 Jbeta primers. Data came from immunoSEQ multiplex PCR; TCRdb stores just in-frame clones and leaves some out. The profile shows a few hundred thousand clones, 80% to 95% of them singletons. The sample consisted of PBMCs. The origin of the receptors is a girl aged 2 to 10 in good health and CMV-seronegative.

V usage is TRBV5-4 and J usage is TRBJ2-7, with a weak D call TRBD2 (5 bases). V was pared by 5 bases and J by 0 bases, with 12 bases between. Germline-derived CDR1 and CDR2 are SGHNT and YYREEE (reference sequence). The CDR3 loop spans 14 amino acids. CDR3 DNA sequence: TGTGCCAGCAGACGACTTGGGAGCTCCTACGAGCAGTACTTC. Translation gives CASRRLGSSYEQYF.

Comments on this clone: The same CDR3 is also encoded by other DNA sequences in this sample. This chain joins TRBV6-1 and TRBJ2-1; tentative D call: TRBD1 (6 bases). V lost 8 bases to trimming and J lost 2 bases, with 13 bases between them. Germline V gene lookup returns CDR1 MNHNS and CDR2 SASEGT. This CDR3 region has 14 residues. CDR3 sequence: CASSARGTYNEQFF. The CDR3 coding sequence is TGTGCCAGCTCGGCGAGGGGGACCTACAATGAGCAGTTCTTC.

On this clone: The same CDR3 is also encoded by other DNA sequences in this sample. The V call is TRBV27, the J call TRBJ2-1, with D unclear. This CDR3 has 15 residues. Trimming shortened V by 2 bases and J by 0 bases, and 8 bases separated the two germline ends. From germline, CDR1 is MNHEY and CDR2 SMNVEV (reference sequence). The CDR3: CASSLGGSSYNEQFF. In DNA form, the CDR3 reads TGTGCCAGCAGTTTAGGCGGTAGCTCCTACAATGAGCAGTTCTTC.

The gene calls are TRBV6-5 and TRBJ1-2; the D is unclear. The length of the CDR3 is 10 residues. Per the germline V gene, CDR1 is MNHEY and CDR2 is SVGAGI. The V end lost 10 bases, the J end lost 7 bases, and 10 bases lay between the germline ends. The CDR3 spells CATFRVGYTF. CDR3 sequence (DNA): TGTGCCACCTTTCGAGTTGGCTACACCTTC.

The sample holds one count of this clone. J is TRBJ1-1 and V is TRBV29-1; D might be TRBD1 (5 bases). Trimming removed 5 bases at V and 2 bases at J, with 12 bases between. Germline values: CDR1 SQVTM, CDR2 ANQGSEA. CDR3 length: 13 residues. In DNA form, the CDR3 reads TGCAGCGTTTTAGGGACTGATAACACTGAAGCTTTCTTT. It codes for CSVLGTDNTEAFF.

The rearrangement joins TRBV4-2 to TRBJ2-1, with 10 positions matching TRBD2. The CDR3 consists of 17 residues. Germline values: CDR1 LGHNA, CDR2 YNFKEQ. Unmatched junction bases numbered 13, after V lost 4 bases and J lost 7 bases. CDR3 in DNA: TGTGCCAGCAGCCGGGACAAAAACGAGGGACTAGCGAATGAGCAGTTCTTC. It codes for CASSRDKNEGLANEQFF.

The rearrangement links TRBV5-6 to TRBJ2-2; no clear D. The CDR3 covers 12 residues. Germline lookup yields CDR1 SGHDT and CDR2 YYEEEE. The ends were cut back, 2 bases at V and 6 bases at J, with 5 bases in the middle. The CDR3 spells CASSLSAGELFF. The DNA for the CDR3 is TGTGCCAGCAGCTTATCAGCCGGGGAGCTGTTTTTT.

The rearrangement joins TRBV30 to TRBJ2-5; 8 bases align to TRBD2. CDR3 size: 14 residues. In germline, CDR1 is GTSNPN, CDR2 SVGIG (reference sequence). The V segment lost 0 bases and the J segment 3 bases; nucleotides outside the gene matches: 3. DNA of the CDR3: TGTGCCTGGAGTGTCGGGGGGGCCAAAGAGACCCAGTACTTC. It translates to CAWSVGGAKETQYF.

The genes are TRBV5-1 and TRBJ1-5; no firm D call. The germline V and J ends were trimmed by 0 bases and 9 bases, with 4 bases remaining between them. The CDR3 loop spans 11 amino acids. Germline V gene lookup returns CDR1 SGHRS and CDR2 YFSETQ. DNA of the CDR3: TGCGCCAGCAGCTTGGTTCGGCCCCAGCATTTT. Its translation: CASSLVRPQHF. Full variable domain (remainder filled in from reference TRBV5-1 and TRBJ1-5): KAGVTQTPRYLIKTRGQQVTLSCSPISGHRSVSWYQQTPGQGLQFLFEYFSETQRNKGNFPGRFSGRQFSNSRSEMNVSTLELGDSALYLCASSLVRPQHFGDGTRLSIL.

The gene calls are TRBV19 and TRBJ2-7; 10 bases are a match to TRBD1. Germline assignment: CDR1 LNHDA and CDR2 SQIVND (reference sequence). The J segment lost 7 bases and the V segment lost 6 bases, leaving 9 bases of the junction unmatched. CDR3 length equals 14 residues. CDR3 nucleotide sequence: TGTGCCAGTAGGAAGGACAGGGGGACGGTGGAGCAGTACTTC. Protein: CASRKDRGTVEQYF.

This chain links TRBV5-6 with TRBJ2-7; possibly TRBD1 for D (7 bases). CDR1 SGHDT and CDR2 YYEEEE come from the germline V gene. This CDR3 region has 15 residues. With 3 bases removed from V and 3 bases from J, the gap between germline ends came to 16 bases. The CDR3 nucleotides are TGTGCCAGCAGCTCCGACAGGGAGGTGGTCTACGAGCAGTACTTC. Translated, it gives CASSSDREVVYEQYF.

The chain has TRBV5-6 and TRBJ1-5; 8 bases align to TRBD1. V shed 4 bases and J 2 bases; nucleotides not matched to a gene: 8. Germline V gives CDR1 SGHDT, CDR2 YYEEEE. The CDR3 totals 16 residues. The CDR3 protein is CASSPATGGGNQPQHF. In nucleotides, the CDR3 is TGTGCCAGCAGCCCAGCCACAGGGGGAGGCAATCAGCCCCAGCATTTT.

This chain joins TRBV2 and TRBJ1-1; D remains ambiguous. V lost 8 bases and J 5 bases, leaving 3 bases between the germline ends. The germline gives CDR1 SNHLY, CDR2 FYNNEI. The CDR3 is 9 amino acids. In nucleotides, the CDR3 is TGTGCCAGCGCGACTGAAGCTTTCTTT. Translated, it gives CASATEAFF.

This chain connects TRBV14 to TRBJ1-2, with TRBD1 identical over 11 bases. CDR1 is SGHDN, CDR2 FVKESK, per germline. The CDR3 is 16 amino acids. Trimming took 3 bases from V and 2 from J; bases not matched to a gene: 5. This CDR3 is CASSHDGTGGNYGYTF. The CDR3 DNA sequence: TGTGCCAGCAGCCATGATGGGACAGGGGGAAACTATGGCTACACCTTC.

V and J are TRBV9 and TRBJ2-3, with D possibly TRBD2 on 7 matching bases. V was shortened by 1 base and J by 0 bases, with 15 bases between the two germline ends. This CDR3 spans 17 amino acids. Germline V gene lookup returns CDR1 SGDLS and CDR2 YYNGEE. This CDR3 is CASSVTGGGPSTDTQYF. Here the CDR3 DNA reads TGTGCCAGCAGCGTAACTGGGGGGGGCCCTAGCACAGATACGCAGTATTTT.

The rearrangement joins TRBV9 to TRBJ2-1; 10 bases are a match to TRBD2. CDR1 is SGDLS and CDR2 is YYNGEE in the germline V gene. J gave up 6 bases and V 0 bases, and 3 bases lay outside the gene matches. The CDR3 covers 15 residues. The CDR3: CASSVALAGVNEQFF. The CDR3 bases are TGTGCCAGCAGCGTAGCGCTAGCGGGAGTCAATGAGCAGTTCTTC.

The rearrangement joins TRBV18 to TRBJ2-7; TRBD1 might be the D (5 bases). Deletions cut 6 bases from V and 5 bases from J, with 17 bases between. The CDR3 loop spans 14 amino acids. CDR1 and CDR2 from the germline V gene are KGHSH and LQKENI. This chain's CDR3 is CASSGTDRPNEQYF. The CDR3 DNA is TGTGCCAGCTCGGGAACCGACAGACCGAACGAGCAGTACTTC.

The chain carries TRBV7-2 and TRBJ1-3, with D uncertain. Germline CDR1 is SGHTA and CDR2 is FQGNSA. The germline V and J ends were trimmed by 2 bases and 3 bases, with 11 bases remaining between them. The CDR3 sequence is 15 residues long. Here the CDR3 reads CASSLSSTGGNTIYF. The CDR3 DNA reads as TGTGCCAGCAGCTTAAGTTCCACCGGTGGAAACACCATATATTTT.

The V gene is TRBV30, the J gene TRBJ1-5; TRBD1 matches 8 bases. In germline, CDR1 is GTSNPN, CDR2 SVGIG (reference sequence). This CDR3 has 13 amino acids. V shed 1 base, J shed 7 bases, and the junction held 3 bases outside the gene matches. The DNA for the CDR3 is TGTGCCTGGAGTGGACAGGGGCGGCAGCCCCAGCATTTT. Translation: CAWSGQGRQPQHF.

CDR3 coding DNA: TGTGCCAGCAGCACTCGACAGGGAGGTCACTATGGCTACACCTTC. This gives the protein CASSTRQGGHYGYTF. The rearrangement links TRBV11-2 to TRBJ1-2; the match to TRBD1 covers 7 bases. The V gene's germline CDR1 is SGHAT and CDR2 FQNNGV. The CDR3 extends over 15 amino acids. Losses at the gene ends were 5 bases for V and 3 bases for J; bases not matched to a gene: 9.

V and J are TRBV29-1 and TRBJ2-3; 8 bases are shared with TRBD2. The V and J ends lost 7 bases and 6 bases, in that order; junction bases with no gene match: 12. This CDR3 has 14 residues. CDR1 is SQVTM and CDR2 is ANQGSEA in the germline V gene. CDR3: CSGDGGGVLDTQYF. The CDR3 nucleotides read TGCAGCGGAGACGGGGGGGGTGTTTTGGATACGCAGTATTTT.

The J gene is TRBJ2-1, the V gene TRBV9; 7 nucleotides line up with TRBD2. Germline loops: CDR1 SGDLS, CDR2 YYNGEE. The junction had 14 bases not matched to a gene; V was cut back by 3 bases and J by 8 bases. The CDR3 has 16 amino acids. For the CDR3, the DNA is TGTGCCAGCAGCGCCCTGCCCCGGGGGGATGTTTATGAGCAGTTCTTC. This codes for CASSALPRGDVYEQFF.

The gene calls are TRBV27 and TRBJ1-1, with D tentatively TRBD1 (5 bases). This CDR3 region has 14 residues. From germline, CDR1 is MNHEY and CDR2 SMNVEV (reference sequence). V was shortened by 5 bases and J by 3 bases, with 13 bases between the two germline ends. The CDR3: CASSPDSWDTEAFF. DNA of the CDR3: TGTGCCAGCAGTCCCGACAGTTGGGACACTGAAGCTTTCTTT.

CDR3 DNA sequence: TGCGCCAGCAGCTTGTTGCTAGCGGGATATGAGCAGTTCTTC. Its translation: CASSLLLAGYEQFF. V is TRBV5-1 and J is TRBJ2-1; TRBD2 agrees at 9 bases. Germline assignment: CDR1 SGHRS and CDR2 YFSETQ. The J segment lost 8 bases and the V segment lost 1 base, leaving 4 bases of the junction unmatched. This CDR3 region has 14 residues.

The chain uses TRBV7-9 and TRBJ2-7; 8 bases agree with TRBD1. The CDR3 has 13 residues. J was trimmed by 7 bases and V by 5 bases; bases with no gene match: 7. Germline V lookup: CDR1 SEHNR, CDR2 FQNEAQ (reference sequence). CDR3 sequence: CASSPRTGLEQYF. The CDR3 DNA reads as TGTGCCAGCAGCCCCCGGACAGGGTTAGAGCAGTACTTC.

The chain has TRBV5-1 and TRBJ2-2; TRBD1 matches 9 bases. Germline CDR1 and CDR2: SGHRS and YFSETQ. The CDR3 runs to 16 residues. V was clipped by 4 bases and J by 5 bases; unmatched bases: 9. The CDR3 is CASSPWTGAGTGELFF. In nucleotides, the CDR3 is TGCGCCAGCAGCCCCTGGACAGGGGCAGGGACCGGGGAGCTGTTTTTT.

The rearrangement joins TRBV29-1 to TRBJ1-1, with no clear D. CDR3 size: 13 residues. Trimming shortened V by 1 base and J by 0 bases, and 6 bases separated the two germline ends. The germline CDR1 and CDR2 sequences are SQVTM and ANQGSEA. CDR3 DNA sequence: TGCAGCGTTGAAGTACAGCTGAACACTGAAGCTTTCTTT. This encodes CSVEVQLNTEAFF.